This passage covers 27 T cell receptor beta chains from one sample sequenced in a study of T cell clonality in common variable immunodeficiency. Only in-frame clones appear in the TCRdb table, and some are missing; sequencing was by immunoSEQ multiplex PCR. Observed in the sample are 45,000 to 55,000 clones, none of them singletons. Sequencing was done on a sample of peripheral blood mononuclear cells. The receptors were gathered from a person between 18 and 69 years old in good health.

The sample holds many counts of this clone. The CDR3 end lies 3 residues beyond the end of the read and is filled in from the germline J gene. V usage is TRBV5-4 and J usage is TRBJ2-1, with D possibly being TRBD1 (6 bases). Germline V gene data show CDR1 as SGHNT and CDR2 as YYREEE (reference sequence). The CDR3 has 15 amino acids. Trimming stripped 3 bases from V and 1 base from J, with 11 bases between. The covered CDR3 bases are TGTGCCAGCAGCTCAACCGGGACATCCTACAATGAG. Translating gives CASSSTGTSYNE. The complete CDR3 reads CASSSTGTSYNEQFF.

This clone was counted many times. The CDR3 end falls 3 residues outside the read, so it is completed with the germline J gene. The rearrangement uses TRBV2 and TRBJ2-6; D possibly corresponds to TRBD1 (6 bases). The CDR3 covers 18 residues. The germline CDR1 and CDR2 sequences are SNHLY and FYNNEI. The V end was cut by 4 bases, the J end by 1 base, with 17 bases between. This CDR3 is CASSALQGTISGANVLTF. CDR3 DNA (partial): TGTGCCAGCAGTGCCTTACAGGGTACCATTTCTGGGGCCAACGTC.

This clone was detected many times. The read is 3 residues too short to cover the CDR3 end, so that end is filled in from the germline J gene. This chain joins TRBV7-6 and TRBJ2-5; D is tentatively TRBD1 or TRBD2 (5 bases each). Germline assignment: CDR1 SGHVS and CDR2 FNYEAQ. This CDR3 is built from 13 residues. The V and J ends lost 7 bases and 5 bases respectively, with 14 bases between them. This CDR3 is CASTRGWRETQYF. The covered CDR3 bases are TGTGCCAGCACGAGGGGTTGGAGGGAGACC.

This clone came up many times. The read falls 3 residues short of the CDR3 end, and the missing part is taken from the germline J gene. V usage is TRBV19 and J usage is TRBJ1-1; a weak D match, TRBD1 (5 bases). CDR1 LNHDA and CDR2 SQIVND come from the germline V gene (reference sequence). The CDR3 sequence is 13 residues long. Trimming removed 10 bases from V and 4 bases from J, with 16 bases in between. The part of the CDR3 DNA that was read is TGTGCCACCTGGGGGGGGGAGCCCACTGAA. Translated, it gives CATWGGEPTE. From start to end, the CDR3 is CATWGGEPTEAFF.

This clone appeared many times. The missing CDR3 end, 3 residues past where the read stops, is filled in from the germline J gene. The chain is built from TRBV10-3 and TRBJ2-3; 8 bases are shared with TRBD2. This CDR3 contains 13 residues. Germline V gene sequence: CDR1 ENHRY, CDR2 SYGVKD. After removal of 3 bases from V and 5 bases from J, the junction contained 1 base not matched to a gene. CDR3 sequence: CAISEGTRDTQYF. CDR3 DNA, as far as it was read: TGTGCCATCAGTGAAGGGACTAGAGATACG.

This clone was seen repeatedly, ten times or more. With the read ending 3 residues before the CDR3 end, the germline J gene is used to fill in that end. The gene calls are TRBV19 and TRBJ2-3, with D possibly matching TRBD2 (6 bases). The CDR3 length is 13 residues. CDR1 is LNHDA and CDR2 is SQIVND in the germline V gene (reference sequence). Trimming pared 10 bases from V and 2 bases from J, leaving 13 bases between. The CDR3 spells CATARGYTDTQYF. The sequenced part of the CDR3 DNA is TGTGCCACCGCACGGGGGTACACAGATACG.

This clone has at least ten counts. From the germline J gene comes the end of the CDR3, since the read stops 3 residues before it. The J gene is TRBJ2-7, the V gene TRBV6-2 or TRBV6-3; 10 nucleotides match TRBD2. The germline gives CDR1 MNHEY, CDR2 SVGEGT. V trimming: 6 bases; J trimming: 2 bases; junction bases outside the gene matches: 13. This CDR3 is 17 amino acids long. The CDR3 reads CASSPDQGLASPYEQYF. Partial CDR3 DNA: TGTGCCAGCAGCCCCGATCAGGGACTAGCGAGCCCCTACGAG.

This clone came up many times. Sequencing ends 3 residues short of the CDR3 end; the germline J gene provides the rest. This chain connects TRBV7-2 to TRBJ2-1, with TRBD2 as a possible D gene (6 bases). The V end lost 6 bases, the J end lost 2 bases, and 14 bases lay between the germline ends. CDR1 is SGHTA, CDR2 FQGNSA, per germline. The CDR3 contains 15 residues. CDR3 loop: CASSLGDFTYNEQFF. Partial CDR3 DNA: TGTGCCAGCAGTCTCGGGGACTTTACCTACAATGAG. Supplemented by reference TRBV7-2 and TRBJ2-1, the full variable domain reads GAGVSQSPSNKVTEKGKDVELRCDPISGHTALYWYRQSLGQGLEFLIYFQGNSAPDKSGLPSDRFSAERTGGSVSTLTIQRTQQEDSAVYLCASSLGDFTYNEQFFGPGTRLTVL.

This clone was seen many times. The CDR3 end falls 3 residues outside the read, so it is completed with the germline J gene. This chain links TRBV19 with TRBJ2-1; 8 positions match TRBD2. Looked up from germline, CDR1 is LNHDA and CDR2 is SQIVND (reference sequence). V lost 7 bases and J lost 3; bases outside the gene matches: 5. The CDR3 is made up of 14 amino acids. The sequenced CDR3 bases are TGTGCCAGTAACGGCGGGGGGATCTACAATGAG. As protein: CASNGGGIYNE. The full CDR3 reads CASNGGGIYNEQFF.

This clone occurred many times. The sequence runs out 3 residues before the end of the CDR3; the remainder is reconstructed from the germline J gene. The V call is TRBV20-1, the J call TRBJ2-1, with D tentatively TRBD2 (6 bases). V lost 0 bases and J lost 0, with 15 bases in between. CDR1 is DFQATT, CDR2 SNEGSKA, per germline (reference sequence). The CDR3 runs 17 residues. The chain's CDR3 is CSARDPSGTLSYNEQFF. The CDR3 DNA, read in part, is TGCAGTGCTAGAGACCCTTCGGGGACTCTCTCCTACAATGAG.

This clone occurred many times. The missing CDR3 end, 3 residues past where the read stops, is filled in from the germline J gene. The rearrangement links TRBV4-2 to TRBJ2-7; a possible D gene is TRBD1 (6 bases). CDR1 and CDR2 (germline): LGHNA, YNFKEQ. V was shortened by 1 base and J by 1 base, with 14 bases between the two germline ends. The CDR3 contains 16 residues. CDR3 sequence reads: CASSQVTGTGSYEQYF. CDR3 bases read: TGTGCCAGCAGCCAAGTAACCGGAACAGGGTCCTACGAG.

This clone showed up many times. This chain's CDR3 is CASRPGSSGANVLTF. CDR3 DNA, as far as it was read: TGCGCCAGCAGACCCGGGTCCTCTGGGGCCAACGTC. The V call is TRBV5-1, the J call TRBJ2-6; no clear D. Coverage ceases 3 residues before the CDR3 finishes, and the germline J gene fills in the end. V was trimmed by 5 bases and J by 0 bases, leaving 9 bases between them. Germline V gene sequence: CDR1 SGHRS, CDR2 YFSETQ. The length of the CDR3 is 15 residues.

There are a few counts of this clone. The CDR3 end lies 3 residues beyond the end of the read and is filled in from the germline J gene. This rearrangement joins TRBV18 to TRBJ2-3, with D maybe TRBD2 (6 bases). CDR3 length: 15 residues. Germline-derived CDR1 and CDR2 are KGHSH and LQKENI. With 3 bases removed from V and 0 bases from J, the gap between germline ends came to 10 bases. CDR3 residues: CASSPLGGSTDTQYF. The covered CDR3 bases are TGTGCCAGCTCACCGCTCGGGGGTAGCACAGATACG.

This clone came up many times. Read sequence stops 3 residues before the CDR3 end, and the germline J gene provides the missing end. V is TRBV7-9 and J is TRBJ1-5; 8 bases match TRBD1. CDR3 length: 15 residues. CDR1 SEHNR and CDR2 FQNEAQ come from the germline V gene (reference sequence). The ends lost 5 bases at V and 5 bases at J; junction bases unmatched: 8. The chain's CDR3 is CASSAGTGPDQPQHF. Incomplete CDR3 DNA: TGTGCCAGCAGCGCCGGGACAGGTCCTGATCAGCCC.

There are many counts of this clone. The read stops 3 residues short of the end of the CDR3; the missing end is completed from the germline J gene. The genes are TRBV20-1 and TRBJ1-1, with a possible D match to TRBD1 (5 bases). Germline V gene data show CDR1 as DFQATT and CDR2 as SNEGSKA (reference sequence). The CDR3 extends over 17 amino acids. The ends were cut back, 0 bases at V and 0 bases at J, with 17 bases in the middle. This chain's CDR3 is CSARDLRGSGLNTEAFF. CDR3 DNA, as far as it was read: TGCAGTGCTAGAGATCTGAGGGGTAGCGGATTGAACACTGAA.

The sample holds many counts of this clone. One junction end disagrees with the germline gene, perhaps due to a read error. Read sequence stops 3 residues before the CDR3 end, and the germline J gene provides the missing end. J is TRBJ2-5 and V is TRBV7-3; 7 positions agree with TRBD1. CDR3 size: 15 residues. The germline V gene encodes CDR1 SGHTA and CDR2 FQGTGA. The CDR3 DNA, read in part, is TGTGTCAGCAGCACAGGGGACACTTCCCAAGAGACC. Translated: CVSSTGDTSQET. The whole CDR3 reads CVSSTGDTSQETQYF. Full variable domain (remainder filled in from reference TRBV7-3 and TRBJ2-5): GAGVSQTPSNKVTEKGKYVELRCDPISGHTALYWYRQSLGQGPEFLIYFQGTGAADDSGLPNDRFFAVRPEGSVSTLKIQRTERGDSAVYLCVSSTGDTSQETQYFGPGTRLLVL.

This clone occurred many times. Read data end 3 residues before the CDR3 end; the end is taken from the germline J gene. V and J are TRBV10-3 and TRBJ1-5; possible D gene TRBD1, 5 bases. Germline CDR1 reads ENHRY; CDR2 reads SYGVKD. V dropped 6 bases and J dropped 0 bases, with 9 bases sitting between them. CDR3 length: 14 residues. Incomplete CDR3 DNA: TGTGCCATCAGAGGGGCAGATAGCAATCAGCCC. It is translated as CAIRGADSNQP. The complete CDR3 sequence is CAIRGADSNQPQHF.

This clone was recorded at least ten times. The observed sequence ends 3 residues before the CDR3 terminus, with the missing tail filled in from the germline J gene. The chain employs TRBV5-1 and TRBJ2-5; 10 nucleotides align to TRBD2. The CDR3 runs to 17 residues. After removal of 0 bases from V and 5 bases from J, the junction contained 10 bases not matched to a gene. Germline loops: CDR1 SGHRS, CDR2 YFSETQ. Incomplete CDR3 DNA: TGCGCCAGCAGCTTGGCTGGTGGGGCTAGCGGGAGTGAGACC. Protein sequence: CASSLAGGASGSET. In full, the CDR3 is CASSLAGGASGSETQYF.

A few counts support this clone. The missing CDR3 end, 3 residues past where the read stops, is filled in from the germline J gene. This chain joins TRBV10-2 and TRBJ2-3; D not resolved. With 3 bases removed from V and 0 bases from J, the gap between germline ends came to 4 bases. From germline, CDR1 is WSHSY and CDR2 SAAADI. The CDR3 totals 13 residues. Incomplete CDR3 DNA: TGCGCCAGCAGTGATTCTAGCACAGATACG. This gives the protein CASSDSSTDT. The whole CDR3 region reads CASSDSSTDTQYF.

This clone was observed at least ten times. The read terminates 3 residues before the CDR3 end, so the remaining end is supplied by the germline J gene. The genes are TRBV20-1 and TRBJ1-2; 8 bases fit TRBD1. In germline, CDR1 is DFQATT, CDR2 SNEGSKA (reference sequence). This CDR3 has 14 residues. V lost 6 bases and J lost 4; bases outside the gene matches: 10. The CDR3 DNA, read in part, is TGCAGTGCCAAATCAGGGGGCGTTCTCTATGGC. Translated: CSAKSGGVLYG. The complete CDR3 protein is CSAKSGGVLYGYTF.

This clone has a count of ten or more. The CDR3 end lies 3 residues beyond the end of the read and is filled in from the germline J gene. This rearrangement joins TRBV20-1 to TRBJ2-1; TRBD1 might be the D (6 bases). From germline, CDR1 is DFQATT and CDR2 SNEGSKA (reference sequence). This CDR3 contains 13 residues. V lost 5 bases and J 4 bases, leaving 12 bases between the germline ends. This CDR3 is CSAPGQVYNEQFF. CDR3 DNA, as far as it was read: TGCAGTGCTCCGGGACAAGTATACAATGAG.

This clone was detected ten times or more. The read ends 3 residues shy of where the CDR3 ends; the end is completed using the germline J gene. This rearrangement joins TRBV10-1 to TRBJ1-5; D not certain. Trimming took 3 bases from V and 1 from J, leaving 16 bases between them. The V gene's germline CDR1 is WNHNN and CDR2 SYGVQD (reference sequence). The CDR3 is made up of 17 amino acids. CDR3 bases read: TGCGCCAGCAGTGACTTTCGTCTTATCTCGAGCAATCAGCCC. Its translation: CASSDFRLISSNQP. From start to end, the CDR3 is CASSDFRLISSNQPQHF.

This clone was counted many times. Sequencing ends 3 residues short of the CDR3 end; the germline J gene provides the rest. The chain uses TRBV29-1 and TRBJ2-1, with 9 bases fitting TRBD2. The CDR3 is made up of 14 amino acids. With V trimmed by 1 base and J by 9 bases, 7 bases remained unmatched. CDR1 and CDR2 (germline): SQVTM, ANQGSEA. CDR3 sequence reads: CSVEGPSGIGEQFF. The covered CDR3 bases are TGCAGCGTTGAAGGGCCTAGCGGGATTGGTGAG.

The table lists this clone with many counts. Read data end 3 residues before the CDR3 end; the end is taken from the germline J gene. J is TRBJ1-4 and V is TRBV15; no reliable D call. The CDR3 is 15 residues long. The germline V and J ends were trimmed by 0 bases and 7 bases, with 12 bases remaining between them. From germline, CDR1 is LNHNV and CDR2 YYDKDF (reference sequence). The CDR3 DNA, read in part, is TGTGCCACCAGCAGAGATTCGGCGGGGAGTGAAAAA. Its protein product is CATSRDSAGSEK. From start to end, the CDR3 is CATSRDSAGSEKLFF. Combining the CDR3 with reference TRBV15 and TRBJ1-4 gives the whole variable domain DAMVIQNPRYQVTQFGKPVTLSCSQTLNHNVMYWYQQKSSQAPKLLFHYYDKDFNNEADTPDNFQSRRPNTSFCFLDIRSPGLGDTAMYLCATSRDSAGSEKLFFGSGTQLSVL.

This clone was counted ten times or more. CDR3 amino acids: CSTGSGVEAFF. CDR3 bases read: TGCAGTACAGGTTCGGGGGTTGAA. This sequence joins TRBV20-1 and TRBJ1-1, with D maybe TRBD1 (5 bases). The read is 3 residues too short to cover the CDR3 end, so that end is filled in from the germline J gene. The germline CDR1 and CDR2 sequences are DFQATT and SNEGSKA (reference sequence). The V gene lost 8 bases and the J gene lost 7 bases, with 14 bases spanning the gap. CDR3 length: 11 amino acids.

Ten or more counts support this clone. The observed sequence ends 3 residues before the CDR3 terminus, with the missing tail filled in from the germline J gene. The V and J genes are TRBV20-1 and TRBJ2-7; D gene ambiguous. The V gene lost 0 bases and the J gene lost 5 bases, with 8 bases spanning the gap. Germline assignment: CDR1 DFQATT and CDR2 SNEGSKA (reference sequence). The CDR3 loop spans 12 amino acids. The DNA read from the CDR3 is TGCAGTGCTAGAGATGATAGTAACGAG. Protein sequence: CSARDDSNE. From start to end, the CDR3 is CSARDDSNEQYF.

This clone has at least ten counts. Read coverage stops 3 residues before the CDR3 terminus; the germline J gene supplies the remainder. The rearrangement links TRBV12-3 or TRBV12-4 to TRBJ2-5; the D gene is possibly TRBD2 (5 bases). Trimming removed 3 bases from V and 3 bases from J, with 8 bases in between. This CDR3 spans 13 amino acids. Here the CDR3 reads CASSLSAEETQYF. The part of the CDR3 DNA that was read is TGTGCCAGCAGTTTGTCAGCGGAAGAGACC.